The source of this T cell receptor (beta chain) is a study of blood T cell repertoires in COVID-19. With 4 bases clipped from V and 3 bases from J, the junction kept 12 bases outside the gene matches. The CDR3 extends over 17 amino acids. CDR1 is SGHVS, CDR2 FNYEAQ, per germline. Produced via immunoSEQ multiplex PCR; TCRdb's table is partial and in-frame only. Of some 230,000 clones in the sample, about 80% were seen once. The rearrangement links TRBV7-6 to TRBJ1-3; 7 nucleotides match TRBD1. This clonotype was obtained from a man between 35 and 55 years old who had recovered from COVID-19. Sequencing input: PBMCs or T cells enriched from blood (not recorded which). Here the CDR3 reads CASSSQAGGVVGNTIYF. CDR3 sequence (DNA): TGTGCCAGCAGCTCCCAAGCAGGGGGAGTAGTTGGAAACACCATATATTTT.